The 4 T cell receptor beta chains listed next were all sequenced from one sample in a study of shared clonotypes between healthy human individuals. Positive CCR7 selection of CD45RO-negative cells yielded the naive CD8 cells, and terminally differentiated effector memory CD45RA+ cells were excluded. TCRdb keeps only in-frame clones here, not all; method: immunoSEQ multiplex PCR. This table has hundreds of thousands of clones, about 96% appearing once. Sequenced sample: naive CD8+ T cells sorted from blood. These receptors originate from a woman aged 25 to 39 in good health.

This clone has a single count. The chain couples TRBV28 to TRBJ2-7, with 7 bases lining up with TRBD1. Germline V gene sequence: CDR1 MDHEN, CDR2 SYDVKM. The CDR3 spans 14 residues. V shed 4 bases, J shed 1 base, and the junction held 4 bases outside the gene matches. As DNA, the CDR3 is TGTGCCAGCAGTTCTCCGGACAGGTCCTACGAGCAGTACTTC. It yields the protein CASSSPDRSYEQYF.

The gene calls are TRBV29-1 and TRBJ1-5; perhaps TRBD1 as D (6 bases). Deletions cut 3 bases from V and 7 bases from J, with 19 bases between. Germline V gene lookup returns CDR1 SQVTM and CDR2 ANQGSEA. This CDR3 is 15 amino acids long. As DNA, the CDR3 is TGCAGCGTTGACCCTCCCCCGGACAGCGACCAGCCCCAGCATTTT. Translating gives CSVDPPPDSDQPQHF.

CDR3 region: CASSEFGQGGEKLFF. The DNA of the CDR3 is TGTGCCAGCAGTGAATTTGGGCAGGGAGGAGAAAAACTGTTTTTT. This rearrangement joins TRBV6-1 to TRBJ1-4; the D gene is possibly TRBD1 (5 bases). The CDR3 has 15 amino acids. From germline, CDR1 is MNHNS and CDR2 SASEGT. The germline V and J ends were trimmed by 2 bases and 8 bases, with 15 bases remaining between them.

The chain links TRBV7-6 to TRBJ1-4; tentatively, D is TRBD1 (6 bases). Deletions cut 6 bases from V and 5 bases from J, with 19 bases between. The CDR3 sequence is 16 residues long. Germline values: CDR1 SGHVS, CDR2 FNYEAQ. This CDR3 is CASRLSVGGRNEKLFF. The CDR3 DNA sequence: TGTGCCAGCAGACTCTCTGTCGGGGGCAGGAATGAAAAACTGTTTTTT.